This T cell receptor (beta chain) was recorded in a study of T cells in narcolepsy. Looking at the study overall: Patients with NT1 or NT2 and healthy control donors were enrolled.

About this clone itself: Its matching antigen is unknown.

Germline CDR1 and CDR2: SGHVS and FQNEAQ. The CDR3 spans 14 residues. V lost 5 bases, J lost 0 bases, and 8 bases lay in between. Study-level findings and limits: In some patient and control memory CD4+ samples, autoreactive clones were absent. HCRT-specific and TRIB2-specific autoreactive clonotypes appeared among same-patient CSF and blood CD4+ clonotypes. Reportedly, autoreactive clonotypes were serially detected in patients' blood but not controls'.

Assay used: immunoSEQ multiplex PCR; TCRdb lists only in-frame clones, some missing. The repertoire includes about 30,000 clones, under 85% of them detected once, and over 0.6% sits in the top ten. The source of this sequence is a human donor in good health. The sample taken for sequencing was memory (CD45RA-) CD4+ T cells from blood. The chain joins TRBV7-8 to TRBJ1-3; D call uncertain. The CDR3 sequence is CASSADSSGNTIYF. The CDR3 nucleotides read TGTGCCAGCAGCGCGGATAGCTCTGGAAACACCATATATTTT. The full variable domain, with the rest looked up from reference TRBV7-8 and TRBJ1-3, is GAGVSQSPRYKVAKRGQDVALRCDPISGHVSLFWYQQALGQGPEFLTYFQNEAQLDKSGLPSDRFFAERPEGSVSTLKIQRTQQEDSAVYLCASSADSSGNTIYFGEGSWLTVV.